The source of this TCR beta chain is a study of blood T cells in healthy people across ages. Study results and caveats: The recorded TCR beta diversity per million T cells decreased in a roughly linear manner with age. Unknown donor CMV status possibly confounded expanded clonotype changes. Researchers report that TCR beta diversity correlated strongly with naive T cell percentage.

This clonotype was counted a few times. Its antigen is not identified. Germline V CDR1 and CDR2: LNHDA, SQIVND (reference sequence). V lost 3 bases, J lost 3 bases, and 11 bases lay in between. The CDR3 has 14 amino acids. Combining a sample-barcoded 5' primer with a J-beta primer mix, a second PCR ran for about 6 to 11 cycles. TCRdb re-derived calls from the 5' RACE reads in MiXCR, one entry per CDR3 protein. The sample lists about 760,000 distinct CDR3 sequences; about 61% were seen once. The sequence was obtained from a man aged 35-49 years in good health. Material: blood. V usage is TRBV19 and J usage is TRBJ2-5; TRBD1 or TRBD2 may be the D gene (5 bases each). The CDR3 protein is CASSMGRGEETQYF. The CDR3, as DNA: TGTGCCAGTAGTATGGGTCGGGGCGAAGAGACCCAGTACTTC. The entire variable domain, with the rest obtained from reference TRBV19 and TRBJ2-5, is as follows: DGGITQSPKYLFRKEGQNVTLSCEQNLNHDAMYWYRQDPGQGLRLIYYSQIVNDFQKGDIAEGYSVSREKKESFPLTVTSAQKNPTAFYLCASSMGRGEETQYFGPGTRLLVL.